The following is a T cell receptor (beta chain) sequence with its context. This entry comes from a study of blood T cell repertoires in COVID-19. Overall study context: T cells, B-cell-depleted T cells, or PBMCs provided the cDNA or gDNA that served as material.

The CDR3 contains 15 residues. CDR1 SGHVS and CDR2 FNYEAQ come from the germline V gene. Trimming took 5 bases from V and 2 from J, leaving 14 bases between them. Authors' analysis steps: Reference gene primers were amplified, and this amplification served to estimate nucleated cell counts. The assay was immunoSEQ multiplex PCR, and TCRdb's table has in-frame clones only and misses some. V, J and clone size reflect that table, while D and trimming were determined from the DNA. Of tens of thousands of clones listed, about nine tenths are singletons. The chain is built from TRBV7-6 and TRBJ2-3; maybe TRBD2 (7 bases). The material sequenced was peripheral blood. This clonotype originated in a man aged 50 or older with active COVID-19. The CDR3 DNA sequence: TGTGCCAGCAGCGGGGGGGGCGGGAACACAGATACGCAGTATTTT. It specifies CASSGGGGNTDTQYF.